What follows are 30 T cell receptor beta chains derived from one specimen sequenced in a study of blood T cell repertoires in COVID-19. Produced via immunoSEQ multiplex PCR; TCRdb's table is partial and in-frame only. Found here are some 300,000 clones, about 90% of them singletons; the top ten hold more than 0.8%. The sample was PBMCs or T cells enriched from blood (not recorded which). These receptors came from a woman aged 25 to 39 who had recovered from COVID-19.

This chain uses TRBV5-1 with TRBJ2-2, with TRBD1 as a possible D gene (6 bases). The germline V and J ends were trimmed by 3 bases and 7 bases, with 19 bases remaining between them. CDR3 length: 16 amino acids. CDR1 SGHRS and CDR2 YFSETQ come from the germline V gene. The CDR3 is CASSSQLQGMSGELFF. The CDR3, as DNA: TGCGCCAGCAGCTCCCAATTACAGGGAATGAGCGGGGAGCTGTTTTTT.

The V gene is TRBV27, the J gene TRBJ2-2; D perhaps matches TRBD2 (6 bases). The CDR3 has 15 amino acids. The ends were cut back, 7 bases at V and 4 bases at J, with 16 bases in the middle. Germline assignment: CDR1 MNHEY and CDR2 SMNVEV (reference sequence). The CDR3 protein is CASTPNGGPTGELFF. CDR3 DNA sequence: TGTGCCAGCACCCCAAACGGGGGACCCACCGGGGAGCTGTTTTTT.

The chain joins TRBV6-5 to TRBJ1-2; D gene ambiguous. CDR1 is MNHEY, CDR2 SVGAGI, per germline. This CDR3 contains 15 residues. Trimming left V 2 bases short and J 2 bases short, with 12 bases between. CDR3 DNA: TGTGCCAGCAGTTACCTAAGTCCAGGAAACTATGGCTACACCTTC. This sequence encodes CASSYLSPGNYGYTF.

The chain uses TRBV7-2 and TRBJ2-7; 8 nucleotides align to TRBD1. CDR3 length equals 16 residues. Germline V lookup: CDR1 SGHTA, CDR2 FQGNSA. The V and J ends lost 5 bases and 5 bases, in that order; junction bases with no gene match: 14. The CDR3 DNA follows: TGTGCCAGCAGCACCGGACAGGGACACGCCGGGAACGAGCAGTACTTC. This sequence encodes CASSTGQGHAGNEQYF.

V gene TRBV7-9 combines with J gene TRBJ2-1; a weak D match, TRBD2 (5 bases). The germline CDR1 and CDR2 sequences are SEHNR and FQNEAQ (reference sequence). The V end was cut by 4 bases, the J end by 6 bases, with 13 bases between. This CDR3 has 14 residues. CDR3 DNA: TGTGCCAGCAGCTCCCGGGCCACTAGCAATGAGCAGTTCTTC. Amino acid sequence: CASSSRATSNEQFF. Using reference TRBV7-9 and TRBJ2-1 for the parts outside the CDR3, the full variable domain is DTGVSQNPRHKITKRGQNVTFRCDPISEHNRLYWYRQTLGQGPEFLTYFQNEAQLEKSRLLSDRFSAERPKGSFSTLEIQRTEQGDSAMYLCASSSRATSNEQFFGPGTRLTVL.

V gene TRBV21-1 combines with J gene TRBJ2-1; the table names TRBD1, a call not compared with the DNA. TRBV21-1 is flagged as a pseudogene. The CDR3 loop spans 15 amino acids. The CDR3, as DNA: TGTGCCAGCAGCATCCGGGACAGAGTCCCCAATGAGCAGTTCTTC. Translated: CASSIRDRVPNEQFF.

The J gene is TRBJ2-1, the V gene TRBV30; maybe TRBD1 (5 bases). CDR3 length: 14 amino acids. Between the trimmed V and J ends, which lost 5 bases and 4 bases, there was a span of 15 bases. Germline V gives CDR1 GTSNPN, CDR2 SVGIG (reference sequence). CDR3 in DNA: TGTGCCTGGTGTCCGGCAGGGTCTTACAATGAGCAGTTCTTC. Translating gives CAWCPAGSYNEQFF.

The chain combines TRBV24-1 with TRBJ1-6, with TRBD1 matching over 8 bases. The germline gives CDR1 KGHDR, CDR2 SFDVKD. CDR3 length equals 15 residues. Losses at the gene ends were 3 bases for V and 7 bases for J; bases not matched to a gene: 4. This CDR3 reads CATSDHDRGNSPLHF. The CDR3 DNA is TGTGCCACCAGTGATCATGACAGGGGAAATTCACCCCTCCACTTT.

This chain links TRBV7-9 with TRBJ1-5; a possible D gene is TRBD1 (6 bases). The V gene lost 3 bases and the J gene lost 4 bases, with 13 bases spanning the gap. CDR3 length: 15 amino acids. From germline, CDR1 is SEHNR and CDR2 FQNEAQ (reference sequence). Here the CDR3 DNA reads TGTGCCAGCAGCTTCCAGGGGAATGAGAATCAGCCCCAGCATTTT. Translation: CASSFQGNENQPQHF.

The V and J genes are TRBV5-5 and TRBJ1-5; 7 bases are shared with TRBD1. The trim removed 4 bases at V and 7 bases at J, leaving 8 bases unmatched. Germline lookup yields CDR1 SGHKS and CDR2 YYEKEE (reference sequence). CDR3 size: 14 residues. The CDR3 reads CASSPGQVPQPQHF. The CDR3 coding sequence is TGTGCCAGCAGCCCTGGACAGGTTCCGCAGCCCCAGCATTTT.

Concerning this clone: Other DNA sequences in this specimen translate into the identical CDR3. This sequence joins TRBV7-9 and TRBJ1-1; perhaps TRBD1 as D (5 bases). V lost 0 bases and J lost 3, with 11 bases in between. The V gene's germline CDR1 is SEHNR and CDR2 FQNEAQ (reference sequence). This CDR3 is built from 15 residues. In DNA form, the CDR3 reads TGTGCCAGCAGCTTAGCTCTGGGAGGGGACACTGAAGCTTTCTTT. Amino acids: CASSLALGGDTEAFF.

CDR3 loop: CASSLALTTREQYF. CDR3 bases: TGCGCCAGCAGCTTGGCCCTTACTACTAGGGAGCAGTACTTC. The chain links TRBV5-1 to TRBJ2-7, with a tentative D call TRBD2 (5 bases). This CDR3 region has 14 residues. Germline V gene lookup returns CDR1 SGHRS and CDR2 YFSETQ. V was clipped by 0 bases and J by 7 bases, with 14 bases between them.

The chain links TRBV9 to TRBJ2-5; D remains unclear. CDR1 and CDR2 (germline): SGDLS, YYNGEE. The CDR3 covers 11 residues. Trimming left V 3 bases short and J 5 bases short, with 5 bases between. The CDR3 DNA is TGTGCCAGCAGCGCCTCGGAGACCCAGTACTTC. Its translation is CASSASETQYF.

V is TRBV19 and J is TRBJ1-6, with 8 bases lining up with TRBD1. CDR3 length: 14 residues. Unmatched junction bases numbered 8, after V lost 7 bases and J lost 9 bases. CDR1 is LNHDA, CDR2 SQIVND, per germline (reference sequence). The CDR3 sequence: CASTRQGQGSPLHF. In DNA form, the CDR3 reads TGTGCCAGTACCCGCCAAGGACAGGGTTCACCCCTCCACTTT.

The chain carries TRBV6-5 and TRBJ2-7; D gene ambiguous. V was cut by 5 bases and J by 2 bases, with 13 bases left in between. The CDR3 covers 14 residues. Germline V gene sequence: CDR1 MNHEY, CDR2 SVGAGI. For the CDR3, the DNA is TGTGCCAGCAGTCCCGACATAACTCCCTACGAGCAGTACTTC. It codes for CASSPDITPYEQYF.

The genes are TRBV30 and TRBJ1-1; D might be TRBD1 (5 bases). The CDR3 is 17 amino acids. Trimming stripped 2 bases from V and 4 bases from J, with 23 bases between. Germline CDR1 and CDR2: GTSNPN and SVGIG (reference sequence). In DNA, the CDR3 is TGTGCCTGGAGTCCCCCGTTGGCAGGGTGGGCGAGCACTGAAGCTTTCTTT. Protein product: CAWSPPLAGWASTEAFF.

The count of this clone is one. The CDR3 here is CASSQNTAGELFF. The CDR3 DNA sequence: TGCGCCAGCAGCCAAAATACGGCCGGGGAGCTGTTTTTT. The chain combines TRBV4-1 with TRBJ2-2; D is uncertain. Trimming left V 2 bases short and J 6 bases short, with 7 bases between. The CDR3 consists of 13 residues. Germline values: CDR1 MGHRA, CDR2 YSYEKL.

This chain connects TRBV9 to TRBJ1-2; 7 positions match TRBD1. The trim removed 2 bases at V and 8 bases at J, leaving 6 bases unmatched. The CDR3 length is 13 residues. The germline gives CDR1 SGDLS, CDR2 YYNGEE. The CDR3 protein is CASSVGTVEGYTF. The CDR3 nucleotides are TGTGCCAGCAGCGTTGGGACAGTAGAGGGCTACACCTTC.

The rearrangement links TRBV7-9 to TRBJ1-2, with 10 bases aligning to TRBD1. The CDR3 is 15 amino acids. The V gene's germline CDR1 is SEHNR and CDR2 FQNEAQ (reference sequence). The V and J ends lost 4 bases and 5 bases, in that order; junction bases with no gene match: 7. CDR3: CASSSGQGGWYGYTF. CDR3 in DNA: TGTGCCAGCAGCTCAGGACAGGGGGGATGGTATGGCTACACCTTC.

The V gene is TRBV5-1, the J gene TRBJ1-2; unclear D gene. Germline CDR1 is SGHRS and CDR2 is YFSETQ. The CDR3 length is 12 residues. V dropped 0 bases and J dropped 5 bases, with 5 bases sitting between them. The CDR3 spells CASSLEEYGYTF. The CDR3 DNA reads as TGCGCCAGCAGCTTGGAGGAGTATGGCTACACCTTC. Together with reference TRBV5-1 and TRBJ1-2, the CDR3 gives the full variable domain: KAGVTQTPRYLIKTRGQQVTLSCSPISGHRSVSWYQQTPGQGLQFLFEYFSETQRNKGNFPGRFSGRQFSNSRSEMNVSTLELGDSALYLCASSLEEYGYTFGSGTRLTVV.

The genes are TRBV30 and TRBJ2-5, with 8 bases fitting TRBD2. V lost 0 bases, J lost 4 bases, and 7 bases stayed unmatched. Germline V gene lookup returns CDR1 GTSNPN and CDR2 SVGIG (reference sequence). The CDR3 is made up of 15 amino acids. CDR3 DNA sequence: TGTGCCTGGAGTGTACTGCGGGGGGTATCAGAGACCCAGTACTTC. Protein sequence: CAWSVLRGVSETQYF.

This chain links TRBV19 with TRBJ1-1; TRBD1 agrees at 7 bases. The CDR3 has 13 amino acids. Germline CDR1 reads LNHDA; CDR2 reads SQIVND (reference sequence). J was trimmed by 4 bases and V by 8 bases; bases with no gene match: 7. CDR3 in amino acids: CASHHRGGTEAFF. The CDR3 DNA follows: TGTGCCAGTCACCACAGGGGTGGCACTGAAGCTTTCTTT.

The chain recombines TRBV4-2 with TRBJ1-2, with TRBD1 matching 7 bases. V was clipped by 0 bases and J by 0 bases; unmatched bases: 4. Germline CDR1 LGHNA, CDR2 YNFKEQ. The CDR3 length is 16 residues. This chain's CDR3 is CASSQETGQTNYGYTF. The CDR3 DNA reads as TGTGCCAGCAGCCAAGAAACGGGACAGACTAACTATGGCTACACCTTC.

CDR3: CASPPGGKYRGRSYNEQFF. The DNA for the CDR3 is TGCGCCAGTCCCCCTGGGGGAAAATACAGGGGACGCTCCTACAATGAGCAGTTCTTC. V is TRBV5-1 and J is TRBJ2-1; 7 bases align to TRBD1. Germline assignment: CDR1 SGHRS and CDR2 YFSETQ. With V trimmed by 8 bases and J by 0 bases, 20 bases remained unmatched. The CDR3 runs 19 residues.

The genes are TRBV28 and TRBJ2-5; a weak D match, TRBD2 (6 bases). The CDR3 totals 15 residues. V was clipped by 6 bases and J by 6 bases, with 20 bases between them. CDR1 MDHEN and CDR2 SYDVKM come from the germline V gene. The CDR3 region has the DNA TGTGCCAGCAGCCAATCGGGGGAAATGAGAAAGACCCAGTACTTC. This sequence encodes CASSQSGEMRKTQYF.

This clone was seen just once. The chain combines TRBV4-1 with TRBJ1-1; possibly TRBD1 for D (5 bases). The CDR3 length is 14 residues. Deletions cut 6 bases from V and 1 base from J, with 12 bases between. Germline assignment: CDR1 MGHRA and CDR2 YSYEKL. The CDR3 loop is CASSQKGENTEAFF. For the CDR3, the DNA is TGCGCCAGCAGTCAGAAAGGGGAGAACACTGAAGCTTTCTTT.

The chain joins TRBV19 to TRBJ2-1; TRBD2 matches 10 bases. The V gene end was trimmed by 4 bases and the J gene end by 4 bases; junction bases not matched to a gene: 4. Germline assignment: CDR1 LNHDA and CDR2 SQIVND (reference sequence). This CDR3 has 15 amino acids. The CDR3, as DNA: TGTGCCAGTAGTAGAGAGCGGGGGGGGTACAATGAGCAGTTCTTC. Translation: CASSRERGGYNEQFF.

This chain connects TRBV2 to TRBJ2-2; TRBD1 might be the D (5 bases). V lost 8 bases and J 4 bases, leaving 14 bases between the germline ends. Germline V lookup: CDR1 SNHLY, CDR2 FYNNEI. CDR3 length: 14 residues. This CDR3 is CASLPLQGTGELFF. Written as DNA, the CDR3 is TGTGCCAGCTTGCCCCTCCAGGGCACCGGGGAGCTGTTTTTT.

The J gene is TRBJ1-3, the V gene TRBV5-4; D gene uncertain. Trimming removed 4 bases at V and 3 bases at J, with 14 bases between. The germline V gene encodes CDR1 SGHNT and CDR2 YYREEE (reference sequence). This CDR3 has 15 residues. The CDR3 nucleotides read TGTGCCAGCAGCCCCATGGAGGGAGGTGGAAACACCATATATTTT. It encodes CASSPMEGGGNTIYF.

This clone was seen only once. The CDR3 coding sequence is TGTGCCAGCAGCCCCCGTGCCCCGGCCTACAATGAGCAGTTCTTC. This encodes CASSPRAPAYNEQFF. This chain connects TRBV7-9 to TRBJ2-1; no clear D gene. The CDR3 sequence is 15 residues long. Germline CDR1 is SEHNR and CDR2 is FQNEAQ (reference sequence). V lost 5 bases to trimming and J lost 2 bases, with 13 bases between them.